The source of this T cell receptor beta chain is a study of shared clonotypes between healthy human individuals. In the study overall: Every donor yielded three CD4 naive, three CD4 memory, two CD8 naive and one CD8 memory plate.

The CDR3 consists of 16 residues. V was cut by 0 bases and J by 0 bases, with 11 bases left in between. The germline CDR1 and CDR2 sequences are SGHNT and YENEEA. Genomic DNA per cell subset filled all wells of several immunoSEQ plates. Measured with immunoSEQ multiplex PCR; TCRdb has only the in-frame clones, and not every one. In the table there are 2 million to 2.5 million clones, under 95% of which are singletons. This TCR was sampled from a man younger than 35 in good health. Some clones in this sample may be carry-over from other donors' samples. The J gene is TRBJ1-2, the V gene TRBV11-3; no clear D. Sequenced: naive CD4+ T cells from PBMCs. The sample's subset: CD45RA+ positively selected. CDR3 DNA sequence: TGTGCCAGCAGCTTAGATGGCAGCCAGTCTAACTATGGCTACACCTTC. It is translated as CASSLDGSQSNYGYTF.